The next 29 T cell receptor beta chains were all read from a single sample in a study of blood T cell repertoires in COVID-19. Repertoires were generated with immunoSEQ multiplex PCR, while TCRdb's copy carries only in-frame clones and drops some. The profile covers roughly 140,000 clones, with roughly four fifths appearing a single time and 6.5% to 8.5% taken by the ten largest. Sequencing input: peripheral blood. All receptors derive from a human donor with acute or convalescent COVID-19. The donor label of this sample is uncertain.

This chain joins TRBV6-5 and TRBJ1-5, with 8 bases matching TRBD1. The V gene end was trimmed by 8 bases and the J gene end by 0 bases; junction bases not matched to a gene: 6. The germline CDR1 and CDR2 sequences are MNHEY and SVGAGI. The CDR3 totals 15 residues. The chain's CDR3 is CASQDRDYSNQPQHF. In nucleotides, the CDR3 is TGTGCCAGCCAGGACAGGGACTATAGCAATCAGCCCCAGCATTTT.

The rearrangement uses TRBV4-2 and TRBJ1-3; TRBD1 matches at 7 bases. The J segment lost 0 bases and the V segment lost 6 bases, leaving 5 bases of the junction unmatched. The CDR3 has 15 residues. CDR1 LGHNA and CDR2 YNFKEQ come from the germline V gene. The CDR3 is CASRETGSSGNTIYF. Here the CDR3 DNA reads TGTGCCAGCAGAGAGACAGGGAGCTCTGGAAACACCATATATTTT.

The chain recombines TRBV20-1 with TRBJ2-7, with TRBD1 matching 7 bases. The CDR3 extends over 13 amino acids. The trim removed 3 bases at V and 4 bases at J, leaving 6 bases unmatched. Germline CDR1 and CDR2: DFQATT and SNEGSKA (reference sequence). The CDR3 loop reads CSASGTAAYEQYV. In nucleotides, the CDR3 is TGCAGTGCTAGTGGGACAGCGGCGTACGAGCAGTACGTC.

The genes are TRBV16 and TRBJ1-5; 7 bases agree with TRBD1. This CDR3 is 15 amino acids long. V lost 4 bases and J lost 4; bases outside the gene matches: 7. CDR1 is KGHSY and CDR2 is FQNENV in the germline V gene. CDR3 region: CASSPGDSPNQPQHF. The CDR3 bases are TGTGCCAGCAGCCCGGGGGACAGCCCAAATCAGCCCCAGCATTTT.

The J gene is TRBJ1-1, the V gene TRBV19, with 9 bases matching TRBD1. CDR1 LNHDA and CDR2 SQIVND come from the germline V gene (reference sequence). CDR3 length: 14 residues. After removal of 5 bases from V and 6 bases from J, the junction contained 7 bases not matched to a gene. As DNA, the CDR3 is TGTGCCAGTAGTTCCGGGACAGGGTGGTCTGAAGCTTTCTTT. This sequence encodes CASSSGTGWSEAFF.

The V and J genes are TRBV3-1 (or the pseudogene TRBV3-2) and TRBJ1-2; perhaps TRBD1 as D (5 bases). V gave up 0 bases and J gave up 4 bases, with 15 bases separating them. The CDR3 is 16 residues long. Germline loops: CDR1 LGHDT, CDR2 YNNKEL (reference sequence). CDR3 amino acids: CASSQDSRQGPYGYTF. CDR3 nucleotide sequence: TGTGCCAGCAGCCAAGATAGTAGGCAGGGCCCCTATGGCTACACCTTC.

This clone has ten or more counts. This sequence joins TRBV28 and TRBJ2-2; 8 bases line up with TRBD1. This CDR3 has 15 residues. With 3 bases clipped from V and 1 base from J, the junction kept 1 base outside the gene matches. Germline-derived CDR1 and CDR2 are MDHEN and SYDVKM. CDR3 coding DNA: TGTGCCAGCAGTTTGGGACAGGTGAACACCGGGGAGCTGTTTTTT. Translation gives CASSLGQVNTGELFF.

CDR3 sequence (DNA): TGTGCCAGCAGCTTAGTTCGGTCCACAGATACGCAGTATTTT. This translates into CASSLVRSTDTQYF. The chain couples TRBV7-9 to TRBJ2-3, with D uncertain. CDR3 length equals 14 residues. Germline lookup yields CDR1 SEHNR and CDR2 FQNEAQ (reference sequence). Trimming pared 1 base from V and 2 bases from J, leaving 7 bases between.

The chain recombines TRBV5-1 with TRBJ2-5, with TRBD2 identical over 9 bases. The J segment lost 2 bases and the V segment lost 2 bases, leaving 7 bases of the junction unmatched. The CDR3 consists of 16 residues. Germline V lookup: CDR1 SGHRS, CDR2 YFSETQ. CDR3 sequence: CASSFRGLAGQETQYF. The DNA of the CDR3 is TGCGCCAGCAGCTTCCGAGGGCTAGCGGGGCAAGAGACCCAGTACTTC.

The V gene is TRBV13, the J gene TRBJ2-7, with 8 bases that match TRBD2. Germline-derived CDR1 and CDR2 are PRHDT and FYEKMQ (reference sequence). There are 14 residues in the CDR3. The V and J ends lost 4 bases and 6 bases, in that order; junction bases with no gene match: 8. CDR3 DNA: TGTGCCAGCAGCTCGCGGGGGGCCATTGGCGAGCAGTACTTC. The encoded protein is CASSSRGAIGEQYF.

The chain employs TRBV11-2 and TRBJ2-2; tentatively, D is TRBD2 (5 bases). Looked up from germline, CDR1 is SGHAT and CDR2 is FQNNGV. Between the trimmed V and J ends, which lost 2 bases and 3 bases, there was a span of 13 bases. This CDR3 has 16 amino acids. CDR3 in DNA: TGTGCCAGCAGCTTATGGACGGGGAAGGACACCGGGGAGCTGTTTTTT. It translates to CASSLWTGKDTGELFF.

CDR3 protein: CASSLYSLAGGPSTDTQYF. CDR3 DNA sequence: TGTGCCAGCAGCTTATATTCTCTAGCGGGGGGGCCGAGCACAGATACGCAGTATTTT. The chain carries TRBV13 and TRBJ2-3, with 12 nucleotides matching TRBD2. V lost 2 bases, J lost 0 bases, and 9 bases stayed unmatched. The CDR3 totals 19 residues. Germline loops: CDR1 PRHDT, CDR2 FYEKMQ (reference sequence).

CDR3 coding DNA: TGTGCCTCCCTTCAGGGGGACGCCTCCTACAATGAGCAGTTCTTC. This translates into CASLQGDASYNEQFF. V and J are TRBV6-5 and TRBJ2-1; 7 nucleotides match TRBD1. J lost 0 bases, V lost 11 bases, and 10 bases had no gene match. Germline V gives CDR1 MNHEY, CDR2 SVGAGI. CDR3 length: 15 residues.

This chain connects TRBV29-1 to TRBJ1-5; 7 nucleotides agree with TRBD1. This CDR3 spans 12 amino acids. Per germline, CDR1 SQVTM and CDR2 ANQGSEA. The J segment lost 2 bases and the V segment lost 6 bases, leaving 1 base of the junction unmatched. In nucleotides, the CDR3 is TGCAGCGTAGGGACAGGCAATCAGCCCCAGCATTTT. Its translation: CSVGTGNQPQHF.

The chain combines TRBV5-1 with TRBJ2-1, with D possibly matching TRBD2 (6 bases). CDR1 and CDR2 from the germline V gene are SGHRS and YFSETQ. Trimming removed 2 bases from V and 2 bases from J, with 17 bases in between. The CDR3 totals 17 residues. The DNA for the CDR3 is TGCGCCAGCAGCTTATCGATCAGCGGGTACGCCTACAATGAGCAGTTCTTC. Translation: CASSLSISGYAYNEQFF. Based on the CDR3 plus reference TRBV5-1 and TRBJ2-1, the full variable domain is KAGVTQTPRYLIKTRGQQVTLSCSPISGHRSVSWYQQTPGQGLQFLFEYFSETQRNKGNFPGRFSGRQFSNSRSEMNVSTLELGDSALYLCASSLSISGYAYNEQFFGPGTRLTVL.

The V and J genes are TRBV9 and TRBJ1-2; D may be TRBD1 (5 bases). Germline CDR1 and CDR2: SGDLS and YYNGEE. This CDR3 has 15 amino acids. The V and J ends lost 0 bases and 5 bases respectively, with 14 bases between them. The CDR3 bases are TGTGCCAGCAGCGTAGGGGGCAGGGACTCTTATGGCTACACCTTC. Translated: CASSVGGRDSYGYTF.

V and J are TRBV6-5 and TRBJ1-1; the match to TRBD1 covers 8 bases. This CDR3 contains 12 residues. V shed 6 bases and J 5 bases; nucleotides not matched to a gene: 2. Germline V gene lookup returns CDR1 MNHEY and CDR2 SVGAGI. CDR3 protein: CASSWTGTEAFF. The CDR3, as DNA: TGTGCCAGCAGCTGGACAGGGACTGAAGCTTTCTTT.

The chain uses TRBV3-1 (or the pseudogene TRBV3-2) and TRBJ1-6; D is possibly TRBD1 (6 bases). Trimming took off 4 bases at V and 3 bases at J, with 10 bases between the two ends. Germline CDR1 and CDR2: LGHDT and YNNKEL (reference sequence). The CDR3 is made up of 15 amino acids. The CDR3 DNA sequence: TGTGCCAGCAGCCCCAAACAGGGCTATAATTCACCCCTCCACTTT. It translates to CASSPKQGYNSPLHF.

This sequence joins TRBV7-9 and TRBJ1-6; D is unresolved. CDR1 is SEHNR and CDR2 is FQNEAQ in the germline V gene (reference sequence). The CDR3 is 14 residues long. V lost 5 bases and J lost 8, with 13 bases in between. The CDR3 DNA reads as TGTGCCAGCAGCCCGGTGACTCCGGATTCACCCCTCCACTTT. Translation: CASSPVTPDSPLHF. Combining the CDR3 with reference TRBV7-9 and TRBJ1-6 gives the whole variable domain DTGVSQNPRHKITKRGQNVTFRCDPISEHNRLYWYRQTLGQGPEFLTYFQNEAQLEKSRLLSDRFSAERPKGSFSTLEIQRTEQGDSAMYLCASSPVTPDSPLHFGNGTRLTVT.

This clone was seen just once. Here the CDR3 reads CASSREGPNQPQHF. For the CDR3, the DNA is TGTGCCAGCAGCCGCGAGGGTCCCAATCAGCCCCAGCATTTT. The V gene is TRBV6-6, the J gene TRBJ1-5; D is uncertain. Germline CDR1 MNHNY, CDR2 SVGAGI (reference sequence). The CDR3 totals 14 residues. The V end was cut by 6 bases, the J end by 3 bases, with 12 bases between.

The V gene is TRBV7-9, the J gene TRBJ1-5; 9 nucleotides align to TRBD1. Germline V lookup: CDR1 SEHNR, CDR2 FQNEAQ (reference sequence). The CDR3 runs 15 residues. V was pared by 1 base and J by 6 bases, with 4 bases of the junction left unmatched. The CDR3 coding sequence is TGTGCCAGCAGCTTAGACAGGGGGCATGGTCAGCCCCAGCATTTT. Translation: CASSLDRGHGQPQHF.

This chain connects TRBV6-5 to TRBJ1-5; D perhaps matches TRBD1 (6 bases). V gave up 4 bases and J gave up 4 bases, with 17 bases separating them. The germline V gene has CDR1 MNHEY and CDR2 SVGAGI. This CDR3 comprises 16 residues. The CDR3 DNA sequence: TGTGCCAGCAGTTCCCTTACGGGGGGCGCAAATCAGCCCCAGCATTTT. Its translation is CASSSLTGGANQPQHF.

The V call is TRBV18, the J call TRBJ1-1, with 7 bases that match TRBD1. V dropped 4 bases and J dropped 8; count of bases not matched to a gene: 7. The CDR3 spans 13 residues. Germline CDR1 and CDR2: KGHSH and LQKENI. CDR3 in amino acids: CASSLARDREAFF. Here the CDR3 DNA reads TGTGCCAGCTCACTAGCCCGGGACAGAGAAGCTTTCTTT.

The J gene is TRBJ2-1, the V gene TRBV11-2; TRBD1 matches at 9 bases. CDR3 length equals 17 residues. Per germline, CDR1 SGHAT and CDR2 FQNNGV. J was trimmed by 8 bases and V by 3 bases; bases with no gene match: 14. The CDR3 nucleotides read TGTGCCAGCAGCTTTCGTAGCGGCGGACAGGGGTCCGATGAGCAGTTCTTC. Its translation: CASSFRSGGQGSDEQFF.

The rearrangement joins TRBV5-1 to TRBJ2-3; 14 nucleotides align to TRBD2. V gave up 3 bases and J gave up 2 bases; unmatched junction bases: 5. This CDR3 region has 17 residues. Germline CDR1 reads SGHRS; CDR2 reads YFSETQ. The CDR3, as DNA: TGCGCCAGCAGCTCCGGGACTAGCGGGGGATACACAGATACGCAGTATTTT. Translating gives CASSSGTSGGYTDTQYF.

This chain connects TRBV6-5 to TRBJ1-2; 8 bases match TRBD1. Unmatched junction bases numbered 10, after V lost 7 bases and J lost 6 bases. CDR3 length: 14 residues. Germline lookup yields CDR1 MNHEY and CDR2 SVGAGI. The CDR3 nucleotides read TGTGCCAGCATCCCGACGGGGACAGGAGATGGCTACACCTTC. Residues: CASIPTGTGDGYTF.

The rearrangement links TRBV2 to TRBJ2-1, with 9 bases matching TRBD2. Per the germline V gene, CDR1 is SNHLY and CDR2 is FYNNEI. The CDR3 is 15 residues long. V lost 1 base and J lost 4; bases outside the gene matches: 2. Here the CDR3 reads CASSEGLAAYNEQFF. The CDR3 DNA reads TGTGCCAGCAGTGAAGGACTAGCGGCTTACAATGAGCAGTTCTTC.

The V call is TRBV2, the J call TRBJ1-6, with D possibly being TRBD1 (5 bases). Germline V lookup: CDR1 SNHLY, CDR2 FYNNEI. Trimming pared 4 bases from V and 6 bases from J, leaving 13 bases between. The CDR3 length is 15 residues. The CDR3 DNA is TGTGCCAGCAGTGCAGACAGACGAAGTAATTCACCCCTCCACTTT. Amino acid sequence: CASSADRRSNSPLHF.

V usage is TRBV10-3 and J usage is TRBJ2-6, with 8 bases aligning to TRBD1. Germline V gives CDR1 ENHRY, CDR2 SYGVKD. The junction had 6 bases not matched to a gene; V was cut back by 4 bases and J by 4 bases. CDR3 length: 16 amino acids. The CDR3 protein is CAISGGQALGANVLTF. DNA of the CDR3: TGTGCCATCAGTGGGGGACAGGCCCTCGGGGCCAACGTCCTGACTTTC.